The 12 T cell receptor beta chains reported below all come from one sample, sequenced in a study of CD8+ T cells in alopecia areata. RNA was extracted and reverse transcribed into cDNA as the sequencing template. Profiled with immunoSEQ multiplex PCR; TCRdb holds only in-frame clones, not every one. The sample yields some 200,000 clones, approximately 45% seen once. Stated treatment: oral pan-JAK inhibitor, 5-10 mg twice daily. The sequences come from CD4+ T cells sorted from blood, collected at approximately week 36, from a patient treated with tofacitinib. These receptors were taken from a human donor with alopecia areata.

The genes are TRBV28 and TRBJ2-7; D unresolved. Germline lookup yields CDR1 MDHEN and CDR2 SYDVKM. The V and J ends lost 8 bases and 2 bases respectively, with 13 bases between them. CDR3 length: 13 amino acids. CDR3 DNA sequence: TGTGCCAGCGGGGTAGGTCTCGCCTACGAGCAGTACTTC. Residues: CASGVGLAYEQYF.

This clone was detected only a few times. The chain joins TRBV29-1 to TRBJ2-1, with TRBD1 matching 7 bases. Germline lookup yields CDR1 SQVTM and CDR2 ANQGSEA. The V segment lost 1 base and the J segment 9 bases; nucleotides outside the gene matches: 12. CDR3 length: 15 residues. CDR3 nucleotide sequence: TGCAGCGTTGAAGGGAGCCCCAGGGGGACGGGTGAGCAGTTCTTC. Protein product: CSVEGSPRGTGEQFF.

The chain is built from TRBV30 and TRBJ2-1; TRBD2 matches at 10 bases. Germline CDR1 reads GTSNPN; CDR2 reads SVGIG (reference sequence). The CDR3 has 14 amino acids. Trimming took 1 base from V and 9 from J; bases not matched to a gene: 6. CDR3 nucleotide sequence: TGTGCCTGGAGTGGCAGCGGGAGGGCGCCTGAGCAGTTCTTC. Amino acid sequence: CAWSGSGRAPEQFF.

This clone showed up just a few times. The chain has TRBV29-1 and TRBJ1-1, with D possibly TRBD1 on 5 matching bases. V was trimmed by 6 bases and J by 0 bases, leaving 17 bases between them. Germline CDR1 reads SQVTM; CDR2 reads ANQGSEA. The CDR3 runs to 15 residues. The CDR3 protein is CSVERGGRLNTEAFF. The CDR3 nucleotides are TGCAGCGTCGAGAGGGGTGGGCGGCTGAACACTGAAGCTTTCTTT.

This clone occurred a few times. The chain couples TRBV5-1 to TRBJ1-4; 7 bases map to TRBD1. CDR1 is SGHRS, CDR2 YFSETQ, per germline. CDR3 length: 15 residues. Trimming removed 1 base from V and 8 bases from J; junction bases left unmatched: 8. Here the CDR3 reads CASSLNTGEGEKLFF. DNA for the CDR3: TGCGCCAGCAGCTTGAATACAGGGGAGGGGGAAAAACTGTTTTTT. The complete variable domain, with remaining parts taken from reference TRBV5-1 and TRBJ1-4, reads KAGVTQTPRYLIKTRGQQVTLSCSPISGHRSVSWYQQTPGQGLQFLFEYFSETQRNKGNFPGRFSGRQFSNSRSEMNVSTLELGDSALYLCASSLNTGEGEKLFFGSGTQLSVL.

This clone was seen just once. This chain links TRBV30 with TRBJ1-2; TRBD1 agrees at 7 bases. The CDR3 length is 12 residues. Germline V gives CDR1 GTSNPN, CDR2 SVGIG (reference sequence). The ends lost 8 bases at V and 7 bases at J; junction bases unmatched: 10. The CDR3: CARTGVSRGYTF. CDR3 nucleotides: TGTGCCCGAACAGGGGTATCTCGTGGCTACACCTTC.

J is TRBJ2-2 and V is TRBV9, with 8 positions matching TRBD2. From germline, CDR1 is SGDLS and CDR2 YYNGEE. V lost 0 bases, J lost 5 bases, and 6 bases stayed unmatched. The CDR3 is 16 amino acids. The chain's CDR3 is CASSVVGGRWTGELFF. The CDR3 coding sequence is TGTGCCAGCAGCGTAGTCGGCGGGAGGTGGACCGGGGAGCTGTTTTTT.

This clone has just a few counts. CDR3 bases: TGCGCCAGCAGTCGACCTGGACTAGCGGACCACTACGAGCAGTACTTC. Translation gives CASSRPGLADHYEQYF. This chain joins TRBV4-1 and TRBJ2-7, with TRBD2 matching over 10 bases. With V trimmed by 6 bases and J by 3 bases, 11 bases remained unmatched. Germline-derived CDR1 and CDR2 are MGHRA and YSYEKL. The CDR3 has 16 amino acids.

This chain uses TRBV11-2 with TRBJ2-7, with 8 positions matching TRBD1. The CDR3 totals 13 residues. The V and J ends lost 5 bases and 5 bases, in that order; junction bases with no gene match: 5. Per the germline V gene, CDR1 is SGHAT and CDR2 is FQNNGV. The CDR3 is CASSPDRADEQYF. In DNA form, the CDR3 reads TGTGCCAGCAGCCCGGACAGGGCCGACGAGCAGTACTTC.

This chain links TRBV29-1 with TRBJ2-2; D is tentatively TRBD1 or TRBD2 (6 bases each). The CDR3 sequence is 12 residues long. Germline lookup yields CDR1 SQVTM and CDR2 ANQGSEA. Trimming pared 6 bases from V and 5 bases from J, leaving 10 bases between. The CDR3 DNA reads as TGCAGCGTCGGGGGCCTGACCGGGGAGCTGTTTTTT. This translates into CSVGGLTGELFF.

The rearrangement joins TRBV15 to TRBJ2-4; the D gene could be TRBD1 or TRBD2 (6 bases each). Trimming took off 1 base at V and 5 bases at J, with 18 bases between the two ends. This CDR3 region has 17 residues. Germline lookup yields CDR1 LNHNV and CDR2 YYDKDF (reference sequence). The CDR3 nucleotides are TGTGCCACCAGCAGAGGTCGGCTCGGGGGCCGGGAAAACATTCAGTACTTC. This gives the protein CATSRGRLGGRENIQYF.

This clone was recorded a few times. This chain links TRBV4-3 with TRBJ1-2; TRBD1 is a possible D gene (6 bases). Germline assignment: CDR1 LGHNA and CDR2 YSLEER. The CDR3 is 15 residues long. Trimming pared 0 bases from V and 4 bases from J, leaving 12 bases between. CDR3 sequence: CASSQDSTGTYGYTF. The DNA of the CDR3 is TGCGCCAGCAGCCAAGATTCTACAGGGACCTATGGCTACACCTTC.